Presented here are 14 T cell receptor beta chains from one specimen sequenced in a study of T cell responses to AZD1222 COVID-19 vaccine. Clones were sequenced by immunoSEQ multiplex PCR, and TCRdb holds only the in-frame ones, with some missing. Among 140,000 to 150,000 clones listed, roughly 90% were seen once. Sequencing was performed on peripheral blood, taken 28 days after the second AZD1222 dose. These receptors all stem from an adult who received the AZD1222 COVID-19 vaccine.

This rearrangement joins TRBV2 to TRBJ1-5; TRBD1 aligns across 8 bases. The length of the CDR3 is 15 residues. V was clipped by 4 bases and J by 7 bases; unmatched bases: 9. Germline V gene data show CDR1 as SNHLY and CDR2 as FYNNEI. The CDR3 reads CASSVRQGARQPQHF. CDR3 sequence (DNA): TGTGCCAGCAGTGTTCGTCAGGGGGCAAGGCAGCCCCAGCATTTT.

The CDR3 nucleotides read TGTGCCTGGAGTCCCCTGGCCAAAAACATTCAGTACTTC. This translates into CAWSPLAKNIQYF. The rearrangement joins TRBV30 to TRBJ2-4; D is uncertain. CDR3 length: 13 amino acids. Germline V lookup: CDR1 GTSNPN, CDR2 SVGIG (reference sequence). Deletions cut 2 bases from V and 1 base from J, with 6 bases between.

The chain employs TRBV28 and TRBJ1-2; possibly TRBD1 for D (5 bases). This CDR3 is 15 amino acids long. CDR1 MDHEN and CDR2 SYDVKM come from the germline V gene. V dropped 1 base and J dropped 5 bases, with 14 bases sitting between them. CDR3 residues: CASSLSKTGTYGYTF. The DNA of the CDR3 is TGTGCCAGCAGTTTATCCAAAACAGGCACTTATGGCTACACCTTC.

The chain combines TRBV19 with TRBJ2-3; 13 bases are a match to TRBD2. The CDR3 contains 16 residues. V was clipped by 9 bases and J by 2 bases; unmatched bases: 8. Germline assignment: CDR1 LNHDA and CDR2 SQIVND (reference sequence). In nucleotides, the CDR3 is TGTGCCAGGCTACTAGCGGGAGGGCTTATCACAGATACGCAGTATTTT. Its translation: CARLLAGGLITDTQYF.

The CDR3 DNA follows: TGTGCCAGCAGTTCCGGACGGGGCGGTCGGAACACTGAAGCTTTCTTT. Its protein product is CASSSGRGGRNTEAFF. The J gene is TRBJ1-1, the V gene TRBV6-5, with D perhaps matching TRBD1 (5 bases). The germline gives CDR1 MNHEY, CDR2 SVGAGI. V lost 4 bases to trimming and J lost 1 base, with 16 bases between them. The CDR3 loop spans 16 amino acids.

The rearrangement links TRBV4-2 to TRBJ1-3; 7 nucleotides agree with TRBD1. V gave up 0 bases and J gave up 5 bases; unmatched junction bases: 16. This CDR3 is 19 amino acids long. Germline CDR1 reads LGHNA; CDR2 reads YNFKEQ. Here the CDR3 DNA reads TGTGCCAGCAGCCAAGAAAGATACGGGACAGCCAAAAGACGAAACACCATATATTTT. Translated: CASSQERYGTAKRRNTIYF.

The chain joins TRBV6-2 or TRBV6-3 to TRBJ2-7, with D perhaps TRBD1 (6 bases). In germline, CDR1 is MNHEY, CDR2 SVGEGT. Between the trimmed V and J ends, which lost 6 bases and 2 bases, there was a span of 14 bases. The length of the CDR3 is 14 residues. DNA for the CDR3: TGTGCCAGCAGCCAAACAGGGAACACCTACGAGCAGTACTTC. Translating it yields CASSQTGNTYEQYF.

In the case of this clone: Other DNA sequences in this specimen translate into the identical CDR3. The chain combines TRBV2 with TRBJ1-2; D gene uncertain. Germline V gives CDR1 SNHLY, CDR2 FYNNEI. CDR3 length equals 13 residues. The V and J ends lost 1 base and 1 base respectively, with 4 bases between them. This chain's CDR3 is CASSEGRNYGYTF. CDR3 sequence (DNA): TGTGCCAGCAGTGAAGGGCGTAACTATGGCTACACCTTC.

V is TRBV10-3 and J is TRBJ1-1, with 7 bases matching TRBD1. Germline V lookup: CDR1 ENHRY, CDR2 SYGVKD. The J segment lost 0 bases and the V segment lost 3 bases, leaving 10 bases of the junction unmatched. CDR3 size: 17 residues. CDR3 in amino acids: CAISELGTAGMNTEAFF. Written as DNA, the CDR3 is TGTGCCATCAGTGAACTCGGGACAGCCGGAATGAACACTGAAGCTTTCTTT.

As DNA, the CDR3 is TGTGCCATCAGGGCTGACAGGGTCTCACCCCTCCACTTT. Translating it yields CAIRADRVSPLHF. The rearrangement joins TRBV10-3 to TRBJ1-6; 7 nucleotides agree with TRBD1. This CDR3 region has 13 residues. Looked up from germline, CDR1 is ENHRY and CDR2 is SYGVKD. After removal of 6 bases from V and 10 bases from J, the junction contained 6 bases not matched to a gene.

This clone appeared a single time. The CDR3 protein is CASRDTPVDYGYTF. DNA of the CDR3: TGTGCCAGCAGGGACACTCCAGTAGACTATGGCTACACCTTC. The chain joins TRBV6-1 to TRBJ1-2; the D gene is possibly TRBD1 (5 bases). There are 14 residues in the CDR3. V was pared by 6 bases and J by 3 bases, with 14 bases between. Germline assignment: CDR1 MNHNS and CDR2 SASEGT.

The V gene is TRBV6-2 or TRBV6-3, the J gene TRBJ2-4; TRBD1 might be the D (6 bases). Germline V lookup: CDR1 MNHEY, CDR2 SVGEGT. V gave up 5 bases and J gave up 0 bases, with 17 bases separating them. CDR3 length: 17 amino acids. As DNA, the CDR3 is TGTGCCAGCAGTATCTCACAGGGCCCACTAGCCAAAAACATTCAGTACTTC. Translation: CASSISQGPLAKNIQYF.

In the case of this clone: The junction and the germline gene differ at one end; a read error may be behind it. This chain joins TRBV29-1 and TRBJ1-1; possibly TRBD1 for D (5 bases). The CDR3 has 14 residues. Germline assignment: CDR1 SQVTM and CDR2 ANQGSEA. CDR3 nucleotides: TGCAGCGTCGAAGGTCCAGGGAGGACCACTGAAGCTTTCTTT. Translating gives CSVEGPGRTTEAFF. Combining the CDR3 with reference TRBV29-1 and TRBJ1-1 gives the whole variable domain SAVISQKPSRDICQRGTSLTIQCQVDSQVTMMFWYRQQPGQSLTLIATANQGSEATYESGFVIDKFPISRPNLTFSTLTVSNMSPEDSSIYLCSVEGPGRTTEAFFGQGTRLTVV.

This clone appeared once. This chain connects TRBV7-9 to TRBJ2-7; D is uncertain. Germline V gene sequence: CDR1 SEHNR, CDR2 FQNEAQ (reference sequence). V lost 2 bases and J 7 bases, leaving 6 bases between the germline ends. This CDR3 spans 11 amino acids. In DNA form, the CDR3 reads TGTGCCAGCAGCTTAAATCGGGAGCAGTACTTC. Protein product: CASSLNREQYF.